Listed here are 19 T cell receptor beta chains from one sample, sequenced in a study of shared clonotypes between healthy human individuals. Positive CCR7 selection of CD45RO-negative cells yielded the naive CD8 cells, and terminally differentiated effector memory CD45RA+ cells were excluded. The data were produced by immunoSEQ multiplex PCR, yet TCRdb's version contains in-frame clones alone and is incomplete. The sample includes about 2.1 million clones, 93% of them seen just once. What was sequenced was naive CD8+ T cells from PBMCs. The receptors here all came from a man aged 18 to 30 in good health. Some clones in this sample may be carry-over from other donors' samples.

Concerning this clone itself: The identical CDR3 is also encoded by other nucleotide sequences in the sample. This chain uses TRBV5-6 with TRBJ1-1; D uncertain. Trimming took 0 bases from V and 8 from J, leaving 8 bases between them. The CDR3 sequence is 12 residues long. Germline CDR1 SGHDT, CDR2 YYEEEE. The chain's CDR3 is CASSLAGNEAFF. DNA for the CDR3: TGTGCCAGCAGCTTGGCCGGTAACGAAGCTTTCTTT. The complete variable domain, with remaining parts taken from reference TRBV5-6 and TRBJ1-1, reads DAGVTQSPTHLIKTRGQQVTLRCSPKSGHDTVSWYQQALGQGPQFIFQYYEEEERQRGNFPDRFSGHQFPNYSSELNVNALLLGDSALYLCASSLAGNEAFFGQGTRLTVV.

The CDR3 nucleotides are TGCGCCAGCAGCCCTGACAACACCTACAATGAGCAGTTCTTC. Its translation is CASSPDNTYNEQFF. This chain uses TRBV4-1 with TRBJ2-1; D not certain. Looked up from germline, CDR1 is MGHRA and CDR2 is YSYEKL. V was trimmed by 4 bases and J by 2 bases, leaving 9 bases between them. The CDR3 has 14 residues.

This chain links TRBV19 with TRBJ2-7; 8 bases match TRBD2. Germline-derived CDR1 and CDR2 are LNHDA and SQIVND (reference sequence). CDR3 length: 11 amino acids. Trimming removed 5 bases from V and 12 bases from J; junction bases left unmatched: 6. CDR3 DNA sequence: TGTGCCAGTAGTTCTCCCGGGGGGGCGTACTTC. The encoded protein is CASSSPGGAYF.

The chain joins TRBV11-2 to TRBJ2-5; no reliable D call. V was clipped by 3 bases and J by 3 bases, with 14 bases between them. Germline lookup yields CDR1 SGHAT and CDR2 FQNNGV. The CDR3 is made up of 15 amino acids. The CDR3 bases are TGTGCCAGCAGCTTCTCTCGACGGTACAAAGAGACCCAGTACTTC. Translating gives CASSFSRRYKETQYF.

The chain carries TRBV27 and TRBJ2-1; TRBD2 is a possible D gene (5 bases). Germline V CDR1 and CDR2: MNHEY, SMNVEV (reference sequence). The CDR3 runs 14 residues. V lost 8 bases and J 14 bases, leaving 25 bases between the germline ends. The DNA of the CDR3 is TGTGCCAGCCGGCCAGCAGCCGTAGGACTCCAAGAGTTCTTC. As protein: CASRPAAVGLQEFF.

To note about this clone: Distinct nucleotide sequences in the sample also encode this CDR3. The chain employs TRBV5-1 and TRBJ2-1, with D possibly matching TRBD2 (6 bases). The V end lost 4 bases, the J end lost 0 bases, and 11 bases lay between the germline ends. The CDR3 is 15 residues long. Germline V gives CDR1 SGHRS, CDR2 YFSETQ. The CDR3 DNA reads as TGCGCCAGCAGCCTCCGGGGGAGCTCCTACAATGAGCAGTTCTTC. This translates into CASSLRGSSYNEQFF.

V usage is TRBV6-6 and J usage is TRBJ1-1, with a weak D call TRBD1 (5 bases). V lost 2 bases and J 11 bases, leaving 9 bases between the germline ends. Germline loops: CDR1 MNHNY, CDR2 SVGAGI (reference sequence). This CDR3 is 11 amino acids long. CDR3 nucleotide sequence: TGTGCCAGCAGTTACGTAGGGGTGGCTTTCTTT. It translates to CASSYVGVAFF.

This clone appeared once. The chain uses TRBV29-1 and TRBJ2-1, with TRBD2 matching 7 bases. This CDR3 is 15 amino acids long. Trimming at V came to 4 bases and at J to 0 bases, leaving 6 bases not matched to a gene. Germline CDR1 reads SQVTM; CDR2 reads ANQGSEA. The CDR3: CSVALWTSSYNEQFF. CDR3 nucleotides: TGCAGCGTTGCCCTTTGGACTAGCTCCTACAATGAGCAGTTCTTC.

This rearrangement joins TRBV28 to TRBJ2-7, with D tentatively TRBD1 (6 bases). This CDR3 comprises 15 residues. V lost 5 bases and J 7 bases, leaving 21 bases between the germline ends. Germline lookup yields CDR1 MDHEN and CDR2 SYDVKM. Here the CDR3 reads CASSATSETGWEQYF. The DNA of the CDR3 is TGTGCCAGCAGTGCTACCTCCGAGACAGGATGGGAGCAGTACTTC.

The chain joins TRBV4-3 to TRBJ1-1; D possibly corresponds to TRBD1 (5 bases). Trimming pared 0 bases from V and 5 bases from J, leaving 13 bases between. Germline V gives CDR1 LGHNA, CDR2 YSLEER. The CDR3 has 15 residues. CDR3 loop: CASSQDLGRETEAFF. The CDR3 region has the DNA TGCGCCAGCAGCCAAGATTTGGGCAGGGAGACTGAAGCTTTCTTT.

This chain joins TRBV10-2 and TRBJ2-2, with TRBD1 matching 8 bases. Germline CDR1 reads WSHSY; CDR2 reads SAAADI. This CDR3 region has 14 residues. Unmatched junction bases numbered 5, after V lost 4 bases and J lost 7 bases. CDR3 DNA sequence: TGCGCCAGCAGTGGGACAGGGAACGGCGGGGAGCTGTTTTTT. This gives the protein CASSGTGNGGELFF.

V usage is TRBV15 and J usage is TRBJ1-2, with 7 bases fitting TRBD1. Losses at the gene ends were 0 bases for V and 6 bases for J; bases not matched to a gene: 10. CDR3 length equals 16 residues. Looked up from germline, CDR1 is LNHNV and CDR2 is YYDKDF (reference sequence). CDR3 bases: TGTGCCACCAGCAGAGATGACGGGCAGGGGGAGGATGGCTACACCTTC. As protein: CATSRDDGQGEDGYTF. Based on the CDR3 plus reference TRBV15 and TRBJ1-2, the full variable domain is DAMVIQNPRYQVTQFGKPVTLSCSQTLNHNVMYWYQQKSSQAPKLLFHYYDKDFNNEADTPDNFQSRRPNTSFCFLDIRSPGLGDTAMYLCATSRDDGQGEDGYTFGSGTRLTVV.

The chain joins TRBV14 to TRBJ1-1, with no clear D. This CDR3 is built from 13 residues. Germline CDR1 and CDR2: SGHDN and FVKESK. V lost 4 bases and J 10 bases, leaving 16 bases between the germline ends. The CDR3 coding sequence is TGTGCCAGCAGCCCGGCCCCTTGGATCGGAGCTTTCTTT. Its translation: CASSPAPWIGAFF.

This chain connects TRBV14 to TRBJ1-4; perhaps TRBD1 as D (6 bases). This CDR3 has 14 residues. Trimming shortened V by 4 bases and J by 0 bases, and 6 bases separated the two germline ends. Per the germline V gene, CDR1 is SGHDN and CDR2 is FVKESK. CDR3 protein: CASSRTATNEKLFF. Here the CDR3 DNA reads TGTGCCAGCAGCCGGACAGCAACTAATGAAAAACTGTTTTTT.

The chain carries TRBV7-2 and TRBJ2-1; TRBD1 agrees at 9 bases. V trimming: 1 base; J trimming: 5 bases; junction bases outside the gene matches: 6. Germline lookup yields CDR1 SGHTA and CDR2 FQGNSA. This CDR3 is 16 amino acids long. The CDR3 DNA reads TGTGCCAGCAGCTTAGTGGGACAGGGTTCCGACAATGAGCAGTTCTTC. As protein: CASSLVGQGSDNEQFF.

The genes are TRBV7-9 and TRBJ2-7; D could derive from TRBD1 or TRBD2 (5 bases each). The germline gives CDR1 SEHNR, CDR2 FQNEAQ (reference sequence). Trimming cost V 2 bases and J 3 bases, with 17 bases left between them. The CDR3 covers 16 residues. The CDR3 loop reads CASSLPGVQGDYEQYF. CDR3 bases: TGTGCCAGCAGCTTACCCGGGGTGCAGGGCGACTACGAGCAGTACTTC.

J is TRBJ1-2 and V is TRBV7-9; D remains unclear. The germline V and J ends were trimmed by 0 bases and 2 bases, with 13 bases remaining between them. Per the germline V gene, CDR1 is SEHNR and CDR2 is FQNEAQ (reference sequence). CDR3 length: 16 amino acids. CDR3 in DNA: TGTGCCAGCAGCTTAGCTAATCCAGGCTTGAACTATGGCTACACCTTC. Translating gives CASSLANPGLNYGYTF. The full variable domain, completed using reference TRBV7-9 and TRBJ1-2, is DTGVSQNPRHKITKRGQNVTFRCDPISEHNRLYWYRQTLGQGPEFLTYFQNEAQLEKSRLLSDRFSAERPKGSFSTLEIQRTEQGDSAMYLCASSLANPGLNYGYTFGSGTRLTVV.

The genes are TRBV5-1 and TRBJ2-1, with 12 bases lining up with TRBD2. V lost 4 bases and J lost 2; bases outside the gene matches: 13. The length of the CDR3 is 19 residues. The germline CDR1 and CDR2 sequences are SGHRS and YFSETQ. CDR3 in amino acids: CASSVLAGGGPVAYNEQFF. In DNA, the CDR3 is TGCGCCAGCAGCGTACTAGCGGGAGGAGGTCCTGTGGCCTACAATGAGCAGTTCTTC. The variable domain in full, with the rest retrieved from reference TRBV5-1 and TRBJ2-1, is KAGVTQTPRYLIKTRGQQVTLSCSPISGHRSVSWYQQTPGQGLQFLFEYFSETQRNKGNFPGRFSGRQFSNSRSEMNVSTLELGDSALYLCASSVLAGGGPVAYNEQFFGPGTRLTVL.

The chain uses TRBV15 and TRBJ1-5; D ambiguous. The ends were cut back, 2 bases at V and 4 bases at J, with 15 bases in the middle. The length of the CDR3 is 16 residues. CDR1 and CDR2 (germline): LNHNV, YYDKDF (reference sequence). The CDR3 sequence: CATSRLGLRGNQPQHF. CDR3 nucleotide sequence: TGTGCCACCAGCAGACTTGGACTGCGTGGGAATCAGCCCCAGCATTTT.